This T cell receptor (beta chain) comes out of a study of blood T cell repertoires in COVID-19. Background on the study: Samples of COVID-19 (acute and convalescent) were obtained from the United States, Italy and Spain.

Clones were sequenced by immunoSEQ multiplex PCR, and TCRdb holds only the in-frame ones, with some missing. The table lists about 270,000 clones, more than 70% of them singletons. After removal of 4 bases from V and 5 bases from J, the junction contained 2 bases not matched to a gene. The germline CDR1 and CDR2 sequences are SGHRS and YFSETQ. The CDR3 length is 13 residues. The sequencing sample was made of peripheral blood. This chain uses TRBV5-1 with TRBJ2-2; 7 nucleotides align to TRBD1. This TCR was sampled from a woman of 80 years or more with COVID-19, enrolled during active disease. The CDR3 reads CASSVQGTGELFF. CDR3 DNA sequence: TGCGCCAGCAGCGTACAGGGGACCGGGGAGCTGTTTTTT.